This T cell receptor (beta chain) was identified during a study of a mutant IDH1 vaccine in newly diagnosed glioma. Overall study: Treated patients, around 60% male and about 38% female, averaged about 40 years of age. Patients were pretreated with radiotherapy, temozolomide, or both, mostly both.

Study-wide results and limits: Researchers report vaccine-induced immune responses in approximately 95% of patients.

Remarks on this clone: Its antigen is unknown.

The V end was cut by 2 bases, the J end by 8 bases, with 12 bases between. Germline CDR1 and CDR2: MNHEY and SMNVEV (reference sequence). This CDR3 comprises 13 residues. Assay: immunoSEQ multiplex PCR; the TCRdb copy retains only in-frame clones and omits some. The sample has approximately 100,000 clones, roughly 89% seen once. Stated time point: baseline, week 1 (first vaccination visit). Treatment reported: pre-vaccination baseline after standard-of-care therapy. Donors harbored newly found WHO grade 3 or 4 IDH1-mutant, ATRX-lost astrocytomas. Sample: PBMCs, taken from a glioma patient treated with radiotherapy, temozolomide or both. The rearrangement uses TRBV27 and TRBJ1-2, with unresolved D. This clonotype was sampled from a woman in her forties or fifties with glioma. The CDR3 is CASSLLGDAGYTF. CDR3 coding DNA: TGTGCCAGCAGTTTACTCGGAGATGCGGGCTACACCTTC.